This T cell receptor (beta chain) was obtained from a study of multiple sclerosis patients with progressive multifocal leukoencephalopathy. Findings and caveats of the study: Clones expanded at PML were already present before and during natalizumab. The findings' link to JC virus versus immunocompromise remained uncertain.

The method was immunoSEQ multiplex PCR; TCRdb's version includes in-frame clones alone and lacks a portion of them. The table records fewer than 35,000 clones, nearly 95% of them present only once. As concerns this clone: The antigen remains undetermined.

Germline CDR1 reads MNHEY; CDR2 reads SVGAGI. The CDR3 has 14 residues. With V trimmed by 6 bases and J by 3 bases, 5 bases remained unmatched. Time point given: before natalizumab initiation. All patients had prior interferon beta, and all PML patients were female. T0 blood was collected before the first natalizumab infusion. The TCR comes from a man aged 30 to 45 with multiple sclerosis. The chain links TRBV6-5 to TRBJ1-3; 7 positions match TRBD1. The source material was PBMCs. The CDR3 region is CASRLGGVGNTIYF. DNA of the CDR3: TGTGCCAGCAGATTAGGGGGCGTTGGAAACACCATATATTTT.